This T cell receptor (beta chain) was obtained from a study of OX40 agonist ivuxolimab in advanced cancers. Study overall: Prior anti-PD-1, anti-PD-L1 or anti-CTLA-4 therapy did not bar entry, and more than 35% had some. Overall study findings and caveats: At 0.1 to 3.0 mg/kg, clonal expansion of CD4+ and CD8+ blood T cells had occurred by week 6. Patients who responded partially at 0.1-3.0 mg/kg showed clonal expansion ranking among the lowest.

Here immunoSEQ multiplex PCR was the method, and the copy in TCRdb shows in-frame clones only, minus some. The repertoire holds about 91,000 clones, 70% to 90% seen once, with around 4% in the top ten. The length of the CDR3 is 15 residues. Germline values: CDR1 SGHRS, CDR2 YFSETQ. The V end lost 2 bases, the J end lost 9 bases, and 18 bases lay between the germline ends. Worth noting for this clone: Its antigen is not identified.

The source was CD4+ or CD8+ T cells sorted from blood, collected in a trial of the OX40 agonist ivuxolimab. This TCR came from an adult with an advanced solid tumor such as melanoma, head and neck, liver or kidney cancer. The chain recombines TRBV5-1 with TRBJ2-1, with D possibly matching TRBD2 (6 bases). As DNA, the CDR3 is TGCGCCAGCAGCTTATCGGGGGATTCTCGTGGTGAGCAGTTCTTC. As protein: CASSLSGDSRGEQFF.